The 25 T cell receptor beta chains below all came from one sample that was sequenced in a study of blood T cell repertoires in COVID-19. Here immunoSEQ multiplex PCR was the method, and the copy in TCRdb shows in-frame clones only, minus some. In the table there are around 130,000 clones, just under 90% of which are singletons. Material: peripheral blood. These receptors were taken from a woman of 80 years or more with acute or convalescent COVID-19.

CDR3 sequence reads: CASSSGQTSGNTIYF. As DNA, the CDR3 is TGTGCCAGCTCGTCCGGACAGACCTCTGGAAACACCATATATTTT. V gene TRBV18 combines with J gene TRBJ1-3; D might be TRBD1 (6 bases). CDR1 is KGHSH, CDR2 LQKENI, per germline. The CDR3 length is 15 residues. V was trimmed by 6 bases and J by 0 bases, leaving 12 bases between them.

CDR3 DNA: TGTGCCAGCAGCTTAGCGGGGCCCACAGATACGCAGTATTTT. It yields the protein CASSLAGPTDTQYF. V gene TRBV5-4 combines with J gene TRBJ2-3; 7 bases match TRBD2. There are 14 residues in the CDR3. The ends lost 2 bases at V and 2 bases at J; junction bases unmatched: 2. CDR1 SGHNT and CDR2 YYREEE come from the germline V gene (reference sequence).

V and J are TRBV5-1 and TRBJ2-7; possibly TRBD2 for D (5 bases). Germline V gives CDR1 SGHRS, CDR2 YFSETQ. Trimming pared 0 bases from V and 1 base from J, leaving 17 bases between. The CDR3 consists of 17 residues. CDR3 in DNA: TGCGCCAGCAGCTTGGAAGTCAGGACTCCTAGTTCCTACGAGCAGTACTTC. The encoded protein is CASSLEVRTPSSYEQYF.

This clone was observed a single time. The V call is TRBV11-2, the J call TRBJ2-7; TRBD1 aligns across 7 bases. This CDR3 has 14 amino acids. Germline lookup yields CDR1 SGHAT and CDR2 FQNNGV. With 2 bases clipped from V and 4 bases from J, the junction kept 5 bases outside the gene matches. The DNA for the CDR3 is TGTGCCAGCAGCTTACAACAGGGGTTATACGAGCAGTACTTC. As protein: CASSLQQGLYEQYF.

This chain connects TRBV7-9 to TRBJ2-3; D is perhaps TRBD2 (6 bases). Germline lookup yields CDR1 SEHNR and CDR2 FQNEAQ (reference sequence). V lost 4 bases, J lost 4 bases, and 9 bases lay in between. This CDR3 comprises 13 residues. CDR3 in DNA: TGTGCCAGCAGCTCTACGGGGGCAGATACGCAGTATTTT. It yields the protein CASSSTGADTQYF.

V gene TRBV5-1 combines with J gene TRBJ1-6, with 7 bases fitting TRBD1. Germline trimming cut 0 bases from V and 5 bases from J; bases unmatched to any gene: 2. Germline V gene sequence: CDR1 SGHRS, CDR2 YFSETQ. The CDR3 extends over 15 amino acids. The CDR3 reads CASSLDRGDNSPLHF. CDR3 in DNA: TGCGCCAGCAGCTTGGACAGGGGAGATAATTCACCCCTCCACTTT.

V gene TRBV7-2 combines with J gene TRBJ1-5; 7 bases fit TRBD1. Germline assignment: CDR1 SGHTA and CDR2 FQGNSA. The ends lost 4 bases at V and 4 bases at J; junction bases unmatched: 7. The CDR3 runs to 15 residues. The CDR3 bases are TGTGCCAGCAGCTCCTACACAGGGGCGAATCAGCCCCAGCATTTT. Protein sequence: CASSSYTGANQPQHF.

The rearrangement uses TRBV5-4 and TRBJ2-3, with a possible D match to TRBD2 (5 bases). Trimming pared 1 base from V and 1 base from J, leaving 13 bases between. There are 16 residues in the CDR3. Germline V gene lookup returns CDR1 SGHNT and CDR2 YYREEE (reference sequence). CDR3 protein: CASSLNYGVRTDTQYF. The CDR3, as DNA: TGTGCCAGCAGCTTGAACTACGGGGTACGCACAGATACGCAGTATTTT.

The rearrangement uses TRBV12-3 or TRBV12-4 and TRBJ1-4; TRBD1 matches 7 bases. The V and J ends lost 2 bases and 7 bases, in that order; junction bases with no gene match: 1. This CDR3 is built from 13 residues. CDR3 bases: TGTGCCAGCAGTTTAAGGGACAGTGAAAAACTGTTTTTT. Its protein is CASSLRDSEKLFF.

V is TRBV2 and J is TRBJ1-2; possible D gene TRBD1, 6 bases. Germline CDR1 and CDR2: SNHLY and FYNNEI. V was cut by 8 bases and J by 8 bases, with 15 bases left in between. CDR3 length equals 12 residues. The CDR3 is CASQQGLGGYTF. The CDR3 region has the DNA TGTGCCAGCCAACAGGGCCTCGGGGGCTACACCTTC.

This chain joins TRBV4-1 and TRBJ2-5, with D perhaps matching TRBD1 (5 bases). Per the germline V gene, CDR1 is MGHRA and CDR2 is YSYEKL. The CDR3 totals 14 residues. V was shortened by 4 bases and J by 5 bases, with 14 bases between the two germline ends. Here the CDR3 DNA reads TGCGCCAGCAGCCGACCCAGGGTTGGGGAGACCCAGTACTTC. This sequence encodes CASSRPRVGETQYF.

The CDR3 loop is CASSPRLEGGYTF. CDR3 nucleotide sequence: TGTGCCAGCAGCCCCAGATTGGAGGGGGGCTACACCTTC. This chain uses TRBV6-5 with TRBJ1-2; possibly TRBD1 for D (5 bases). CDR1 is MNHEY and CDR2 is SVGAGI in the germline V gene. This CDR3 is built from 13 residues. Trimming shortened V by 6 bases and J by 8 bases, and 16 bases separated the two germline ends.

CDR3 nucleotides: TGTGCCAGCCAATTACAGGGGAACACCGGGGAGCTGTTTTTT. Its protein is CASQLQGNTGELFF. This chain joins TRBV11-3 and TRBJ2-2; possible D gene TRBD1, 6 bases. Germline-derived CDR1 and CDR2 are SGHNT and YENEEA. The CDR3 runs 14 residues. The V end was cut by 8 bases, the J end by 1 base, with 11 bases between. The variable domain in full, with the rest retrieved from reference TRBV11-3 and TRBJ2-2, is EAGVVQSPRYKIIEKKQPVAFWCNPISGHNTLYWYLQNLGQGPELLIRYENEEAVDDSQLPKDRFSAERLKGVDSTLKIQPAELGDSAVYLCASQLQGNTGELFFGEGSRLTVL.

This chain connects TRBV12-3 or TRBV12-4 to TRBJ1-1; tentative D call: TRBD1 (5 bases). The ends were cut back, 3 bases at V and 7 bases at J, with 9 bases in the middle. The CDR3 is 12 residues long. In nucleotides, the CDR3 is TGTGCCAGCAGTTTGGGAACAGGTGAAGCTTTCTTT. This codes for CASSLGTGEAFF.

The gene calls are TRBV2 and TRBJ1-3; 7 positions match TRBD1. The germline CDR1 and CDR2 sequences are SNHLY and FYNNEI. This CDR3 is built from 16 residues. Unmatched junction bases numbered 7, after V lost 5 bases and J lost 0 bases. The CDR3 here is CASSWRTGPSGNTIYF. The CDR3 nucleotides read TGTGCCAGCAGTTGGAGGACAGGCCCCTCTGGAAACACCATATATTTT.

This chain uses TRBV18 with TRBJ1-1; TRBD1 matches at 9 bases. V was pared by 6 bases and J by 4 bases, with 6 bases of the junction left unmatched. This CDR3 has 14 residues. Germline V gene data show CDR1 as KGHSH and CDR2 as LQKENI. This CDR3 reads CASSSQGAGTEAFF. DNA for the CDR3: TGTGCCAGCTCTTCACAGGGGGCTGGCACTGAAGCTTTCTTT. Supplemented by reference TRBV18 and TRBJ1-1, the full variable domain reads NAGVMQNPRHLVRRRGQEARLRCSPMKGHSHVYWYRQLPEEGLKFMVYLQKENIIDESGMPKERFSAEFPKEGPSILRIQQVVRGDSAAYFCASSSQGAGTEAFFGQGTRLTVV.

J is TRBJ1-2 and V is TRBV30; possibly TRBD1 for D (5 bases). The CDR3 sequence is 15 residues long. With 2 bases removed from V and 0 bases from J, the gap between germline ends came to 13 bases. CDR1 GTSNPN and CDR2 SVGIG come from the germline V gene (reference sequence). CDR3 residues: CAWSPGLSANYGYTF. CDR3 DNA: TGTGCCTGGAGTCCGGGACTCTCAGCTAACTATGGCTACACCTTC. The full variable domain, rest sourced from reference TRBV30 and TRBJ1-2, is SQTIHQWPATLVQPVGSPLSLECTVEGTSNPNLYWYRQAAGRGLQLLFYSVGIGQISSEVPQNLSASRPQDRQFILSSKKLLLSDSGFYLCAWSPGLSANYGYTFGSGTRLTVV.

This clone was detected only once. This chain joins TRBV10-2 and TRBJ2-7; a possible D gene is TRBD2 (5 bases). The CDR3 runs to 14 residues. Germline loops: CDR1 WSHSY, CDR2 SAAADI. The V gene lost 0 bases and the J gene lost 6 bases, with 12 bases spanning the gap. CDR3 amino acids: CASSESFAGREQYF. DNA of the CDR3: TGCGCCAGCAGTGAGTCGTTTGCGGGTCGCGAGCAGTACTTC.

The V gene is TRBV28, the J gene TRBJ1-2, with TRBD1 matching 8 bases. The CDR3 spans 15 residues. Germline CDR1 reads MDHEN; CDR2 reads SYDVKM. Unmatched junction bases numbered 11, after V lost 5 bases and J lost 6 bases. CDR3 sequence: CASSHPRQGLNGYTF. The CDR3 nucleotides are TGTGCCAGCAGTCACCCACGACAGGGGCTCAATGGCTACACCTTC.

This clone was found a few times. This chain uses TRBV19 with TRBJ2-1, with D perhaps matching TRBD2 (5 bases). The CDR3 contains 9 residues. From germline, CDR1 is LNHDA and CDR2 SQIVND (reference sequence). Deletions cut 9 bases from V and 13 bases from J, with 10 bases between. The CDR3 DNA reads as TGTGCCAGCAAGGACTTCCAGTTCTTC. Translation gives CASKDFQFF.

The V gene is TRBV18, the J gene TRBJ1-1; D gene unclear. Per germline, CDR1 KGHSH and CDR2 LQKENI. V was trimmed by 4 bases and J by 1 base, leaving 13 bases between them. The CDR3 runs 15 residues. The DNA of the CDR3 is TGTGCCAGCTCACAGTCGGAACAGAGGAACACTGAAGCTTTCTTT. Its protein product is CASSQSEQRNTEAFF.

This CDR3 reads CASSVVWGRGDNEQFF. The CDR3 coding sequence is TGTGCCAGCAGCGTAGTCTGGGGGCGGGGGGACAATGAGCAGTTCTTC. This chain uses TRBV9 with TRBJ2-1; 8 bases agree with TRBD2. J was trimmed by 5 bases and V by 0 bases; bases with no gene match: 7. The CDR3 extends over 16 amino acids. Germline V lookup: CDR1 SGDLS, CDR2 YYNGEE. The full variable domain, in which reference TRBV9 and TRBJ2-1 provide the parts outside the CDR3, is DSGVTQTPKHLITATGQRVTLRCSPRSGDLSVYWYQQSLDQGLQFLIQYYNGEERAKGNILERFSAQQFPDLHSELNLSSLELGDSALYFCASSVVWGRGDNEQFFGPGTRLTVL.

This chain links TRBV4-2 with TRBJ1-6, with D possibly matching TRBD1 (5 bases). Trimming took off 3 bases at V and 9 bases at J, with 24 bases between the two ends. The CDR3 sequence is 18 residues long. Germline lookup yields CDR1 LGHNA and CDR2 YNFKEQ. CDR3 DNA sequence: TGTGCCAGCAGCCACCCCCCCGAAACAGGTAGCGGTGTTTCACCCCTCCACTTT. It encodes CASSHPPETGSGVSPLHF.

This chain uses TRBV4-2 with TRBJ1-2; D gene unclear. The V gene's germline CDR1 is LGHNA and CDR2 YNFKEQ. The V gene lost 1 base and the J gene lost 5 bases, with 8 bases spanning the gap. CDR3 length: 13 residues. The CDR3 protein is CASSQAAGYGYTF. The CDR3 nucleotides read TGTGCCAGCAGCCAAGCGGCGGGATATGGCTACACCTTC.

The CDR3 nucleotides read TGCGCCAGCAGCCCGCAGGGTAGTGGCTACACCTTC. This encodes CASSPQGSGYTF. This sequence joins TRBV5-1 and TRBJ1-2, with TRBD1 as a possible D gene (5 bases). The CDR3 is 12 amino acids. Trimming pared 4 bases from V and 7 bases from J, leaving 11 bases between. CDR1 SGHRS and CDR2 YFSETQ come from the germline V gene.